Below, 11 T cell receptor beta chains from the same sample are listed, as sequenced in a study of OX40 agonist ivuxolimab in advanced cancers. The table came from immunoSEQ multiplex PCR; TCRdb's copy has only in-frame clones and leaves some out. The data show roughly 90,000 clones, with roughly 89% seen just once and roughly 1.4% held by the top ten. The material was CD4+ or CD8+ T cells sorted from blood, obtained in a trial of the OX40 agonist ivuxolimab. The receptors were sampled from an adult with an advanced solid tumor such as melanoma, head and neck, liver or kidney cancer.

The J gene is TRBJ1-4, the V gene TRBV7-9, with 10 bases lining up with TRBD1. This CDR3 is 15 amino acids long. V shed 4 bases, J shed 7 bases, and the junction held 6 bases outside the gene matches. Germline V gene data show CDR1 as SEHNR and CDR2 as FQNEAQ (reference sequence). CDR3 amino acids: CASSSDRGLGEKLFF. The CDR3 region has the DNA TGTGCCAGCAGCTCAGACAGGGGGCTCGGTGAAAAACTGTTTTTT.

The table lists this clone with a count of one. This chain links TRBV6-1 with TRBJ1-3, with TRBD1 matching over 10 bases. J lost 3 bases, V lost 4 bases, and 6 bases had no gene match. Germline CDR1 is MNHNS and CDR2 is SASEGT. The CDR3 has 16 amino acids. The CDR3 coding sequence is TGTGCCAGCAGTGTCGCCGGGACAGGGGTTGGAAACACCATATATTTT. Its protein product is CASSVAGTGVGNTIYF.

The V gene is TRBV6-5, the J gene TRBJ2-7, with TRBD2 as a possible D gene (6 bases). There are 14 residues in the CDR3. The ends were cut back, 6 bases at V and 2 bases at J, with 14 bases in the middle. Germline CDR1 MNHEY, CDR2 SVGAGI. The CDR3, as DNA: TGTGCCAGCAGCCGGGACTTCCGGACCTACGAGCAGTACTTC. This encodes CASSRDFRTYEQYF.

The rearrangement joins TRBV6-6 to TRBJ2-2; 7 bases line up with TRBD2. Trimming cost V 6 bases and J 7 bases; bases outside gene matches: 8. The V gene's germline CDR1 is MNHNY and CDR2 SVGAGI (reference sequence). This CDR3 region has 14 residues. CDR3 DNA: TGTGCCAGCAGGCTGCGGCGGGAGAGCGGGGAGCTGTTTTTT. Translation gives CASRLRRESGELFF.

The J gene is TRBJ2-1, the V gene TRBV6-5, with 8 bases identical to TRBD1. V dropped 5 bases and J dropped 8; count of bases not matched to a gene: 5. The CDR3 extends over 13 amino acids. Germline assignment: CDR1 MNHEY and CDR2 SVGAGI. The CDR3 loop is CASSRTGTYEQFF. As DNA, the CDR3 is TGTGCCAGCAGTCGGACAGGGACCTATGAGCAGTTCTTC.

The chain carries TRBV29-1 and TRBJ2-3; 8 nucleotides line up with TRBD1. Per the germline V gene, CDR1 is SQVTM and CDR2 is ANQGSEA. The length of the CDR3 is 13 residues. After removal of 2 bases from V and 9 bases from J, the junction contained 7 bases not matched to a gene. The CDR3 is CSVERGQGATQYF. In nucleotides, the CDR3 is TGCAGCGTTGAAAGGGGTCAGGGGGCGACGCAGTATTTT.

The chain is built from TRBV7-3 and TRBJ2-7; 12 bases are shared with TRBD2. Germline V gene sequence: CDR1 SGHTA, CDR2 FQGTGA. The CDR3 totals 16 residues. J was trimmed by 7 bases and V by 4 bases; bases with no gene match: 11. Here the CDR3 DNA reads TGTGCCAGCAGCTCCCGTTCTAGCGGGGGGGCCCGGGAGCAGTACTTC. Translated: CASSSRSSGGAREQYF.

The chain carries TRBV27 and TRBJ2-7; TRBD1 matches at 12 bases. The J segment lost 6 bases and the V segment lost 0 bases, leaving 12 bases of the junction unmatched. Germline V gives CDR1 MNHEY, CDR2 SMNVEV (reference sequence). The CDR3 length is 18 residues. The CDR3 here is CASSLSKWRGTGGSEQYF. The DNA for the CDR3 is TGTGCCAGCAGTTTATCTAAGTGGCGCGGGACAGGGGGCTCCGAGCAGTACTTC.

In DNA, the CDR3 is TGCGCCAGCAGGGTACAACAGGGGAGAACTGAAGCTTTCTTT. Amino acids: CASRVQQGRTEAFF. The J gene is TRBJ1-1, the V gene TRBV5-1, with 7 bases aligning to TRBD1. Germline V gene data show CDR1 as SGHRS and CDR2 as YFSETQ. Trimming cost V 5 bases and J 5 bases; bases outside gene matches: 9. The CDR3 loop spans 14 amino acids. Full variable domain (outside the CDR3, taken from reference TRBV5-1 and TRBJ1-1): KAGVTQTPRYLIKTRGQQVTLSCSPISGHRSVSWYQQTPGQGLQFLFEYFSETQRNKGNFPGRFSGRQFSNSRSEMNVSTLELGDSALYLCASRVQQGRTEAFFGQGTRLTVV.

The V and J genes are TRBV4-3 and TRBJ2-2; 7 bases map to TRBD1. The CDR3 contains 15 residues. Germline CDR1 and CDR2: LGHNA and YSLEER. V lost 0 bases and J lost 6; bases outside the gene matches: 4. This CDR3 reads CASSQDRGLAGELFF. The CDR3 region has the DNA TGCGCCAGCAGCCAAGATAGGGGGCTGGCCGGGGAGCTGTTTTTT.

This clone was recorded once. V and J are TRBV18 and TRBJ2-7; D unclear. The CDR3 contains 12 residues. CDR1 is KGHSH, CDR2 LQKENI, per germline. With 2 bases removed from V and 2 bases from J, the gap between germline ends came to 4 bases. The CDR3 is CASSPETYEQYF. In DNA form, the CDR3 reads TGTGCCAGCTCACCAGAAACCTACGAGCAGTACTTC.